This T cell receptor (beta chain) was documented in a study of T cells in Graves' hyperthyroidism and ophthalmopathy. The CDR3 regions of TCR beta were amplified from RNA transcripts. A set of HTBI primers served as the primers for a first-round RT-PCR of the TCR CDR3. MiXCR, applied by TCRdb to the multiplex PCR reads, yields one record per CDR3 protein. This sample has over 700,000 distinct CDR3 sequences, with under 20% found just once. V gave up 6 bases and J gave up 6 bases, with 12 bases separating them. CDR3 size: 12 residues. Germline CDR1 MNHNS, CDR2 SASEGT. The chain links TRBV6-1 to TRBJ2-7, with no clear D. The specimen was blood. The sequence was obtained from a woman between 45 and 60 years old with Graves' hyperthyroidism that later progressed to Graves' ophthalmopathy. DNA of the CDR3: TGTGCCAGCAGCAGTATAGAAGGCGAGCAGTACTTC. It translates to CASSSIEGEQYF.